This entry lists 7 T cell receptor beta chains sequenced from one sample in a study of cytomegalovirus exposure and HLA in healthy donors. The primer mix had 60 Vbeta and 13 Jbeta primers. Assay used: immunoSEQ multiplex PCR; TCRdb lists only in-frame clones, some missing. The table shows approximately 92,000 clones, with more than 65% occurring only once. The sequencing input was PBMCs. These receptors were obtained from a girl aged 2-10 years in good health and CMV-seropositive.

The J gene is TRBJ1-5, the V gene TRBV30; possibly TRBD1 for D (6 bases). Germline V CDR1 and CDR2: GTSNPN, SVGIG (reference sequence). This CDR3 region has 13 residues. Deletions cut 1 base from V and 6 bases from J, with 10 bases between. CDR3 amino acids: CAWSGQETQPQHF. DNA for the CDR3: TGTGCCTGGAGTGGACAGGAGACTCAGCCCCAGCATTTT.

The V and J genes are TRBV7-8 and TRBJ2-1; TRBD2 is a possible D gene (7 bases). The ends were cut back, 4 bases at V and 0 bases at J, with 10 bases in the middle. The CDR3 runs to 15 residues. The germline V gene has CDR1 SGHVS and CDR2 FQNEAQ. CDR3 region: CASSWGGSSYNEQFF. As DNA, the CDR3 is TGTGCCAGCAGCTGGGGGGGCAGCTCCTACAATGAGCAGTTCTTC.

The chain has TRBV5-1 and TRBJ2-7, with a weak D call TRBD1 (6 bases). The CDR3 covers 14 residues. CDR1 and CDR2 from the germline V gene are SGHRS and YFSETQ. V was pared by 1 base and J by 3 bases, with 11 bases between. Written as DNA, the CDR3 is TGCGCCAGCAGCTTGCAAGGGGGAGACTACGAGCAGTACTTC. Encoded protein: CASSLQGGDYEQYF.

This clone has only one observation. The rearrangement joins TRBV2 to TRBJ1-4, with D perhaps matching TRBD1 (5 bases). CDR3 length: 15 amino acids. Germline-derived CDR1 and CDR2 are SNHLY and FYNNEI. With 8 bases removed from V and 8 bases from J, the gap between germline ends came to 21 bases. The CDR3 loop reads CASGNQGSIGEKLFF. Here the CDR3 DNA reads TGTGCCAGCGGGAATCAGGGCTCGATCGGGGAAAAACTGTTTTTT.

This rearrangement joins TRBV14 to TRBJ2-3; a possible D gene is TRBD2 (5 bases). Germline CDR1 SGHDN, CDR2 FVKESK. The CDR3 runs 15 residues. Trimming pared 4 bases from V and 0 bases from J, leaving 11 bases between. CDR3 bases: TGTGCCAGCAGCCCGCGGCGCGGGAGCACAGATACGCAGTATTTT. This gives the protein CASSPRRGSTDTQYF.

The chain couples TRBV4-1 to TRBJ2-1; 7 nucleotides match TRBD2. Germline V CDR1 and CDR2: MGHRA, YSYEKL. V lost 0 bases to trimming and J lost 0 bases; unmatched junction nucleotides: 8. The CDR3 runs to 18 residues. The CDR3 loop reads CASSQDPPREVSYNEQFF. The DNA for the CDR3 is TGCGCCAGCAGCCAAGACCCCCCCCGGGAGGTCTCCTACAATGAGCAGTTCTTC.

The chain links TRBV9 to TRBJ2-1, with 7 nucleotides matching TRBD2. With V trimmed by 5 bases and J by 4 bases, 6 bases remained unmatched. Germline loops: CDR1 SGDLS, CDR2 YYNGEE. CDR3 length: 14 amino acids. The chain's CDR3 is CASRGAGEYNEQFF. CDR3 nucleotides: TGTGCCAGCAGGGGCGCGGGAGAGTACAATGAGCAGTTCTTC.